This T cell receptor (beta chain) was captured by sequencing in a study of beta chain bispecific antibodies for T cell cancers. On the study more broadly: HPB-ALL carried surface TRBV5-5, while Jurkat carried TRBV12-3. Findings and caveats of the study: TRBV-directed bispecific antibodies appeared to leave all non-targeted, unrelated TRBV family members unaffected. Normal T cells contributed less of the targeted TRBV signal than the leukemia cells did. After anti-TRBV12 rather than anti-CD19 exposure, TRBV12-3 made up 98.9% less of total TRBV signal.

Either OKT3 anti-CD3 antibody or CD3/CD28 beads expanded T cells from blood mononuclear cells over 3 days. A single record per CDR3 protein comes from TCRdb applying MiXCR to the 5' RACE reads. This sample has tens of thousands of distinct CDR3 sequences, with 2% to 2.5% found just once. Germline trimming cut 0 bases from V and 4 bases from J; bases unmatched to any gene: 6. The germline gives CDR1 SGDLS, CDR2 YYNGEE. The CDR3 consists of 15 residues. This clonotype was observed at least ten times. As yet, its antigen is unknown. Material: healthy donor T cells cultured with leukemia cells, obtained from a culture containing a bispecific antibody targeting TCR Vbeta12. This chain joins TRBV9 and TRBJ2-7, with 8 bases lining up with TRBD1. The receptor was isolated from a human donor in good health. Some clones in this sample may be carry-over from other donors' samples. The CDR3 DNA reads TGTGCCAGCAGCGTAGGGACAGGGTATTTGTACGAGCAGTACTTC. It yields the protein CASSVGTGYLYEQYF.